This paragraph reports one TCR beta chain. There are many counts of this clonotype. No antigen is known for it. It has no much larger one-base neighbor in the sample; base qualities were not kept. The data stem from a study of T cells in Graves' hyperthyroidism and ophthalmopathy (dated by TCRdb to between 2018 and 2021). At the level of the whole study: Peripheral blood samples were taken at the time of initial diagnosis, prior to any treatment. According to the paper, TCR Vbeta CDR3 sequencing was carried out on over 130 peripheral blood samples, which came from 40 to 45 ophthalmopathy, under 85 hyperthyroidism and roughly 17 progressor patients. Whether ophthalmopathy could be predicted prospectively was tested in an independent validation cohort made up of 18 to 20 hyperthyroidism patients plus 17 patients who later progressed to ophthalmopathy. Thyroid tissue and blood T-cell repertoires from about 6 Graves' hyperthyroidism patients were also compared in the study. A discovery cohort of about a hundred patients, 43 with Graves' ophthalmopathy and under 60 with stable Graves' hyperthyroidism, was used to find distinguishing TCR V-J signatures. For training and testing, the roughly 93 patients in the discovery cohort were randomly divided in a 7:3 ratio. After sampling, hyperthyroidism patients received methimazole starting at 30 mg daily, and ophthalmopathy patients received high-dose intravenous methylprednisolone.

The TCR beta CDR3 regions were amplified from RNA transcripts. A first-round RT-PCR of the TCR CDR3 used the HTBI primer set with the Qiagen OneStep RT-PCR kit. Libraries were constructed in a second round of multiplex PCR, after which size selection and purification were carried out. Paired-end sequencing of the libraries was performed with 100 bp reads on an Illumina HiSeq2000. Regarding the original processing steps: Raw data were processed with SOAPnuke, discarding reads with adapters, uncalled bases, mean Phred below 15, or no exact constant-primer or identifier match. COPE v1.2.5 was used to merge the high-quality paired reads, and each unique nucleotide sequence was defined as a clonotype. Clonotypes were aligned to IMGT TRBV, TRBD and TRBJ reference segments using MiTCR v1.1. The analysis included only V-J combinations with a frequency above 0.0001, which together covered about 99% of the repertoires. A TCS score was defined as the ratio of F50 (clonal expansion) to E x V (chaos), with BLOSUM62-based TCRdist applied between CDR3 peptides within each V-J. Welch's t-statistics and random forest reduced approximately 520 V-J features to under 15, which were used in a naive Bayes classifier (R e1071). TCRdb handled the public reads itself, with Q25 trimming in fastp and clone calling in MiXCR, and kept productive beta chains. CDR3 protein duplicates are merged, each entry listing the most common genes and DNA. These V and J calls derive from TCRdb rather than the authors' analysis. Recorded for this sample are hundreds of thousands of distinct CDR3 sequences; around 13% of them occurred a single time. More than 8.5% of the sample is held by the ten biggest clonotypes.

Graves' hyperthyroidism was defined as stable when no progression to ophthalmopathy occurred over 18 months of follow-up. The hyperthyroidism patients were between 18 and 65 years old and newly diagnosed, with a disease duration of less than 2 months. Exclusion was applied to patients with uncontrolled infections, other autoimmune diseases, pregnancy or lactation. Clinical symptoms, serum thyroxine and TRAb, thyroid ultrasound, and orbital computed tomography formed the basis for the diagnoses. PBMCs were isolated from about 10 ml of fresh peripheral blood by Ficoll-Paque density gradient centrifugation. Total RNA was extracted using Trizol reagent, and RNA quality was assessed on an Agilent 2100 Bioanalyzer. The investigation overall reported the following: No statistical method was used to fix the sample size in advance, and group allocation was not hidden from the investigators. In cross-validation, a model built on a 13 V-J signature told ophthalmopathy apart from stable hyperthyroidism with approximately 90% sensitivity and approximately 81% specificity, and in testing the same model reached 80%/75%. Blood samples also contained most of the expanded thyroid clonotypes (frequency above 0.001), which suggests that blood repertoires may reflect thyroid immune responses. In validation, the model predicted progression to ophthalmopathy with roughly 66% sensitivity and around 72% specificity, a median of approximately 6.7 months before onset.

The source material was blood. The receptor was isolated from a woman aged 18 to 35 with Graves' hyperthyroidism.

The CDR3 protein sequence reads: CASSHRDTSYNEQFF. The DNA is TGTGCCAGCAGCCACCGGGACACTTCTTACAATGAGCAGTTCTTC. This sequence uses TRBV3-1 and TRBJ2-1, and perhaps TRBD1 as D gene, on 6 matching bases. The germline V gene (reference sequence) supplies CDR1 LGHDT and CDR2 YNNKEL. At the junction V is shortened by 3 bases and J by 4 bases, with 13 bases in between. The CDR3 runs 15 amino acids, cysteine and phenylalanine included. This entry keeps only the CDR3 DNA: 45 bases, framed from base 1.